The 24 T cell receptor beta chains listed next were all sequenced from one sample in a study of blood T cell repertoires in COVID-19. The method was immunoSEQ multiplex PCR; TCRdb's version includes in-frame clones alone and lacks a portion of them. In the table there are 270,000 or so clones, around 89% of which are singletons. The sample was PBMCs or T cells enriched from blood (not recorded which). The receptor source for this set is a woman in her 30s with acute COVID-19.

This clone was detected only a few times. The gene calls are TRBV7-9 and TRBJ1-1; TRBD1 agrees at 7 bases. Germline V gene data show CDR1 as SEHNR and CDR2 as FQNEAQ (reference sequence). This CDR3 is 16 amino acids long. V was pared by 2 bases and J by 0 bases, with 6 bases of the junction left unmatched. The chain's CDR3 is CASSLQTGILNTEAFF. As DNA, the CDR3 is TGTGCCAGCAGCTTACAGACAGGGATCCTGAACACTGAAGCTTTCTTT.

V gene TRBV20-1 combines with J gene TRBJ2-7; D is unresolved. The V gene lost 5 bases and the J gene lost 0 bases, with 5 bases spanning the gap. The germline CDR1 and CDR2 sequences are DFQATT and SNEGSKA (reference sequence). The CDR3 length is 11 residues. CDR3 residues: CSASRSYEQYF. For the CDR3, the DNA is TGCAGTGCTTCCCGCTCCTACGAGCAGTACTTC.

A single count supports this clone. The rearrangement joins TRBV10-3 to TRBJ1-5, with D perhaps matching TRBD1 (5 bases). The germline gives CDR1 ENHRY, CDR2 SYGVKD. Trimming took 5 bases from V and 2 from J, leaving 13 bases between them. This CDR3 contains 15 residues. The CDR3 DNA sequence: TGTGCCATCAGTCCAGGGTTAGGTGGCAATCAGCCCCAGCATTTT. It specifies CAISPGLGGNQPQHF.

A word on this clone: Additional DNA sequences in this sample encode the identical CDR3. The chain recombines TRBV5-1 with TRBJ2-2; D uncertain. V shed 0 bases and J shed 3 bases, with 3 bases lying between them. Germline V gene lookup returns CDR1 SGHRS and CDR2 YFSETQ. This CDR3 is 13 amino acids long. The CDR3, as DNA: TGCGCCAGCAGCTTGGCCGACACCGGGGAGCTGTTTTTT. Its translation is CASSLADTGELFF.

DNA for the CDR3: TGTGCCAGCTCCTCCACCATGGGACAGAACCAAGAGACCCAGTACTTC. Its protein is CASSSTMGQNQETQYF. The genes are TRBV18 and TRBJ2-5, with 7 nucleotides matching TRBD1. Losses at the gene ends were 6 bases for V and 0 bases for J; bases not matched to a gene: 10. Germline values: CDR1 KGHSH, CDR2 LQKENI. The CDR3 contains 16 residues.

The chain joins TRBV24-1 to TRBJ2-3; 7 nucleotides line up with TRBD1. Germline trimming cut 2 bases from V and 0 bases from J; bases unmatched to any gene: 4. From germline, CDR1 is KGHDR and CDR2 SFDVKD. The CDR3 covers 16 residues. The CDR3 DNA reads TGTGCCACCAGTGATTCAGGGGGATCTAGCACAGATACGCAGTATTTT. Amino acid sequence: CATSDSGGSSTDTQYF.

The gene calls are TRBV5-1 and TRBJ2-3, with D perhaps matching TRBD2 (5 bases). The CDR3 covers 14 residues. Germline CDR1 reads SGHRS; CDR2 reads YFSETQ. The V and J ends lost 4 bases and 4 bases respectively, with 13 bases between them. This CDR3 reads CASSGRGGADTQYF. CDR3 DNA: TGCGCCAGCAGCGGCCGGGGTGGCGCAGATACGCAGTATTTT.

V gene TRBV5-4 combines with J gene TRBJ2-5, with 14 bases matching TRBD2. The V gene's germline CDR1 is SGHNT and CDR2 YYREEE (reference sequence). The CDR3 runs to 17 residues. Trimming removed 2 bases from V and 3 bases from J; junction bases left unmatched: 6. The CDR3 sequence: CASSLTGTSGSKETQYF. In nucleotides, the CDR3 is TGTGCCAGCAGCTTAACCGGGACTAGCGGGAGCAAAGAGACCCAGTACTTC. Looking up the rest from reference TRBV5-4 and TRBJ2-5 gives the full variable domain: ETGVTQSPTHLIKTRGQQVTLRCSSQSGHNTVSWYQQALGQGPQFIFQYYREEENGRGNFPPRFSGLQFPNYSSELNVNALELDDSALYLCASSLTGTSGSKETQYFGPGTRLLVL.

This clone occurred once. The V call is TRBV27, the J call TRBJ2-1; tentative D call: TRBD2 (6 bases). Germline V gene data show CDR1 as MNHEY and CDR2 as SMNVEV (reference sequence). The CDR3 runs to 13 residues. V dropped 4 bases and J dropped 10 bases, with 14 bases sitting between them. CDR3 in amino acids: CASSSRLGLEQFF. CDR3 nucleotides: TGTGCCAGCAGTTCCAGACTAGGTTTGGAGCAGTTCTTC.

The gene calls are TRBV28 and TRBJ2-7; 7 bases are a match to TRBD1. Germline V gene data show CDR1 as MDHEN and CDR2 as SYDVKM. The trim removed 5 bases at V and 0 bases at J, leaving 4 bases unmatched. This CDR3 comprises 14 residues. CDR3 in amino acids: CASSPRDSSYEQYF. The CDR3 coding sequence is TGTGCCAGCAGTCCGAGGGACAGCTCCTACGAGCAGTACTTC.

This chain joins TRBV6-5 and TRBJ2-1; a possible D gene is TRBD1 (5 bases). The CDR3 totals 14 residues. Germline assignment: CDR1 MNHEY and CDR2 SVGAGI. V was shortened by 0 bases and J by 9 bases, with 12 bases between the two germline ends. The CDR3 is CASSYSRQSGEQFF. CDR3 nucleotides: TGTGCCAGCAGTTACTCGAGACAGTCGGGTGAGCAGTTCTTC.

This clone was seen just once. V is TRBV18 and J is TRBJ2-7; weak D call: TRBD2 (6 bases). In germline, CDR1 is KGHSH, CDR2 LQKENI. This CDR3 region has 18 residues. Between the trimmed V and J ends, which lost 1 base and 1 base, there was a span of 20 bases. CDR3 bases: TGTGCCAGCTCACCACAAGGTATGGAGGGGTTAGGGTCCTACGAGCAGTACTTC. Translating gives CASSPQGMEGLGSYEQYF. The whole variable domain, remainder taken from reference TRBV18 and TRBJ2-7, is NAGVMQNPRHLVRRRGQEARLRCSPMKGHSHVYWYRQLPEEGLKFMVYLQKENIIDESGMPKERFSAEFPKEGPSILRIQQVVRGDSAAYFCASSPQGMEGLGSYEQYFGPGTRLTVT.

This chain uses TRBV28 with TRBJ2-7; D call uncertain. CDR1 is MDHEN and CDR2 is SYDVKM in the germline V gene. V was trimmed by 3 bases and J by 10 bases, leaving 19 bases between them. CDR3 length: 14 residues. The DNA of the CDR3 is TGTGCCAGCAGTTTTGCAGTCCATCTAGTAAGTCAGTACTTC. This sequence encodes CASSFAVHLVSQYF.

The genes are TRBV7-8 and TRBJ2-7; 9 bases fit TRBD2. The trim removed 0 bases at V and 0 bases at J, leaving 0 bases unmatched. This CDR3 comprises 15 residues. Looked up from germline, CDR1 is SGHVS and CDR2 is FQNEAQ. CDR3 coding DNA: TGTGCCAGCAGCTTAGCTAGCGGGAGCTCCTACGAGCAGTACTTC. Encoded protein: CASSLASGSSYEQYF.

The chain joins TRBV7-9 to TRBJ2-5; TRBD2 agrees at 10 bases. The germline V gene encodes CDR1 SEHNR and CDR2 FQNEAQ (reference sequence). The CDR3 consists of 15 residues. V gave up 5 bases and J gave up 5 bases; unmatched junction bases: 8. CDR3 nucleotides: TGTGCCAGCAGCAACCACGAGGGACTAGCGGAGACCCAGTACTTC. Translation gives CASSNHEGLAETQYF.

V usage is TRBV5-1 and J usage is TRBJ2-5; 14 nucleotides align to TRBD2. CDR3 length: 16 amino acids. Germline CDR1 SGHRS, CDR2 YFSETQ. Trimming cost V 4 bases and J 5 bases; bases outside gene matches: 7. CDR3 sequence: CASSAGTSGSGETQYF. The CDR3 DNA reads TGCGCCAGCAGCGCCGGGACTAGCGGGAGCGGTGAGACCCAGTACTTC. Drawing the rest from reference TRBV5-1 and TRBJ2-5, the complete variable domain is KAGVTQTPRYLIKTRGQQVTLSCSPISGHRSVSWYQQTPGQGLQFLFEYFSETQRNKGNFPGRFSGRQFSNSRSEMNVSTLELGDSALYLCASSAGTSGSGETQYFGPGTRLLVL.

The chain employs TRBV18 and TRBJ2-3; D gene ambiguous. Germline V CDR1 and CDR2: KGHSH, LQKENI. The CDR3 has 14 amino acids. Trimming took 3 bases from V and 2 from J, leaving 9 bases between them. CDR3 bases: TGTGCCAGCTCACCCTTCCAGAACACAGATACGCAGTATTTT. Its translation is CASSPFQNTDTQYF.

This chain joins TRBV27 and TRBJ2-1, with a possible D match to TRBD2 (5 bases). Trimming took 3 bases from V and 0 from J, leaving 6 bases between them. Germline V gives CDR1 MNHEY, CDR2 SMNVEV (reference sequence). The CDR3 runs 14 residues. The CDR3 DNA reads TGTGCCAGCAGTTTTACTAGCTCCTACAATGAGCAGTTCTTC. Amino acid sequence: CASSFTSSYNEQFF.

The rearrangement joins TRBV5-4 to TRBJ2-1; D might be TRBD1 (5 bases). The V gene's germline CDR1 is SGHNT and CDR2 YYREEE (reference sequence). Between the trimmed V and J ends, which lost 2 bases and 2 bases, there was a span of 11 bases. The CDR3 is 15 amino acids. In nucleotides, the CDR3 is TGTGCCAGCAGCTTCTACAGGTACACCTACAATGAGCAGTTCTTC. This translates into CASSFYRYTYNEQFF. The whole variable domain, filled in from reference TRBV5-4 and TRBJ2-1, reads ETGVTQSPTHLIKTRGQQVTLRCSSQSGHNTVSWYQQALGQGPQFIFQYYREEENGRGNFPPRFSGLQFPNYSSELNVNALELDDSALYLCASSFYRYTYNEQFFGPGTRLTVL.

The chain has TRBV3-1 (or the pseudogene TRBV3-2) and TRBJ2-1, with 7 bases aligning to TRBD2. Germline trimming cut 4 bases from V and 7 bases from J; bases unmatched to any gene: 4. The CDR3 spans 13 residues. CDR1 LGHDT and CDR2 YNNKEL come from the germline V gene (reference sequence). CDR3 in DNA: TGTGCCAGCAGCCGACCGGGACTAAATGAGCAGTTCTTC. This gives the protein CASSRPGLNEQFF.

This chain links TRBV5-1 with TRBJ2-1, with 14 bases identical to TRBD2. Germline V CDR1 and CDR2: SGHRS, YFSETQ. The J segment lost 12 bases and the V segment lost 0 bases, leaving 8 bases of the junction unmatched. The CDR3 extends over 16 amino acids. The CDR3 nucleotides read TGCGCCAGCAGCTTGGTACCGGGACTAGCGGGAGAGGGGCAGTTCTTC. Its translation is CASSLVPGLAGEGQFF.

CDR3 in amino acids: CASSLWLAGGSSSYNEQFF. In DNA, the CDR3 is TGTGCCAGCAGCTTATGGCTAGCGGGAGGATCCAGCTCCTACAATGAGCAGTTCTTC. This chain links TRBV7-6 with TRBJ2-1, with 11 positions matching TRBD2. This CDR3 region has 19 residues. The trim removed 2 bases at V and 0 bases at J, leaving 9 bases unmatched. The germline V gene has CDR1 SGHVS and CDR2 FNYEAQ.

V is TRBV30 and J is TRBJ1-1; D uncertain. The CDR3 spans 12 residues. V lost 4 bases to trimming and J lost 1 base, with 7 bases between them. Germline V gene lookup returns CDR1 GTSNPN and CDR2 SVGIG (reference sequence). The CDR3 DNA sequence: TGTGCCTGGACCGCCGGGAACACTGAAGCTTTCTTT. Its protein product is CAWTAGNTEAFF.

J is TRBJ1-2 and V is TRBV27, with D possibly TRBD1 on 6 matching bases. This CDR3 has 14 residues. Germline loops: CDR1 MNHEY, CDR2 SMNVEV (reference sequence). Trimming cost V 5 bases and J 7 bases, with 17 bases left between them. In DNA form, the CDR3 reads TGTGCCAGCAGTCTAAACAGGGAGCGTACTGGCTACACCTTC. As protein: CASSLNRERTGYTF.